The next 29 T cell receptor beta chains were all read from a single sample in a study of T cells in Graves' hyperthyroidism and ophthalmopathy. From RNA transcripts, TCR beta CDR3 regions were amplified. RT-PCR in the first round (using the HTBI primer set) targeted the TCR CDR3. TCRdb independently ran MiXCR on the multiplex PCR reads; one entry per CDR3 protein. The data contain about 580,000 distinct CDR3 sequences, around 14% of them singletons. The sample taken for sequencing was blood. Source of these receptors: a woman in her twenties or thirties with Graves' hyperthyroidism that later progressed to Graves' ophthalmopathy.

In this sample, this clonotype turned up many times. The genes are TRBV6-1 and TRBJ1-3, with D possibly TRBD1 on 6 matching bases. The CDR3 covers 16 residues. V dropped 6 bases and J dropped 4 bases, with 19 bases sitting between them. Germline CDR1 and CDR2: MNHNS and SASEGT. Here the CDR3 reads CASSETTGPGGNTIYF. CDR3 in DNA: TGTGCCAGCAGCGAAACGACAGGCCCAGGGGGAAACACCATATATTTT.

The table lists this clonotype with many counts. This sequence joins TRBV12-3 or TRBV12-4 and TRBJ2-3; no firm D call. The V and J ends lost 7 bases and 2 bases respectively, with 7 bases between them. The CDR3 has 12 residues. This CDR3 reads CASTPNTDTQYF. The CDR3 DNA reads TGTGCCAGCACTCCGAACACAGATACGCAGTATTTT.

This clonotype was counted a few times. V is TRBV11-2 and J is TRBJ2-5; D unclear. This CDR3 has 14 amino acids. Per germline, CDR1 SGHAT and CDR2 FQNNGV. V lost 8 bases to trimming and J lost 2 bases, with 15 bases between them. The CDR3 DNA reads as TGTGCCAGCGCCGCGCCAGCGCAACAAGAGACCCAGTACTTC. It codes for CASAAPAQQETQYF.

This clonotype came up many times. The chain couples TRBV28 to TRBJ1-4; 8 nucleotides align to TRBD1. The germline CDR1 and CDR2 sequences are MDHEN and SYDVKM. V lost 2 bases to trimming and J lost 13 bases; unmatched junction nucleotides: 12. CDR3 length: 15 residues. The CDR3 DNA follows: TGTGCCAGCAGTTTAGGCTGGACAGGGCAATCCAGACTGTTTTTT. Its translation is CASSLGWTGQSRLFF.

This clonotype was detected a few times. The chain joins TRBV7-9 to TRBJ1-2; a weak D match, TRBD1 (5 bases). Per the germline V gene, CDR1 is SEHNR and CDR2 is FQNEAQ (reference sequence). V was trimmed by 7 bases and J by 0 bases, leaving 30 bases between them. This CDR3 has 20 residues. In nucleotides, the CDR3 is TGTGCCAGCACAAGCAACCGGGCACCGGGACGAAGGCCTTCTAACTATGGCTACACCTTC. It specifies CASTSNRAPGRRPSNYGYTF.

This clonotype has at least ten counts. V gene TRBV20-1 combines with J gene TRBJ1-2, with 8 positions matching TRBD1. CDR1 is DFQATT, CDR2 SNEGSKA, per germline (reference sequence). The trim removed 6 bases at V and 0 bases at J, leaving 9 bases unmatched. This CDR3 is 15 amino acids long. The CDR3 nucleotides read TGCAGTGCACCCAAATCAGGGGGCGCTAACTATGGCTACACCTTC. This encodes CSAPKSGGANYGYTF.

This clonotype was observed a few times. CDR3 loop: CASRTGYYGYTF. In DNA, the CDR3 is TGTGCCAGCAGGACAGGATACTATGGCTACACCTTC. The chain links TRBV19 to TRBJ1-2, with 7 bases aligning to TRBD1. J gave up 3 bases and V 9 bases, and 4 bases lay outside the gene matches. The CDR3 covers 12 residues. Germline V CDR1 and CDR2: LNHDA, SQIVND (reference sequence).

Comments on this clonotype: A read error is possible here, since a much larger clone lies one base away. CDR3 sequence: CASSHGGQGQETQYF. DNA for the CDR3: TGTGCCAGCAGTCACGGAGGCCAGGGCCAAGAGACCCAGTACTTC. The chain carries TRBV6-5 and TRBJ2-5; D might be TRBD1 or TRBD2, each matching 5 bases. The CDR3 totals 15 residues. V was shortened by 5 bases and J by 1 base, with 14 bases between the two germline ends. Germline CDR1 is MNHEY and CDR2 is SVGAGI.

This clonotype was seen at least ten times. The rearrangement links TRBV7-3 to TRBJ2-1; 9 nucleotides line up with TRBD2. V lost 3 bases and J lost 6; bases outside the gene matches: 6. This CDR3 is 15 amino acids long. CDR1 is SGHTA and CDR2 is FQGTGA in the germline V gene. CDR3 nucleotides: TGTGCCAGCAGCTTGTGGACTAGCGACTCCAATGAGCAGTTCTTC. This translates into CASSLWTSDSNEQFF.

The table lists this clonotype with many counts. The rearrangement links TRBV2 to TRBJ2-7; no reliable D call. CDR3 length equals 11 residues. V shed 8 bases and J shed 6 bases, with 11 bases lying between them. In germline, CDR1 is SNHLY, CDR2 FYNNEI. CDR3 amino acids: CASGPQREQYF. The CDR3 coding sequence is TGTGCCAGCGGCCCACAACGCGAGCAGTACTTC.

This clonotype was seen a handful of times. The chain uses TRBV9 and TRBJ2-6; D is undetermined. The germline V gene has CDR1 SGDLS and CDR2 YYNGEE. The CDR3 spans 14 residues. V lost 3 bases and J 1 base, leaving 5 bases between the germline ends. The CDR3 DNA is TGTGCCAGCAGCGCACCGTCTGGGGCCAACGTCCTGACTTTC. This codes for CASSAPSGANVLTF.

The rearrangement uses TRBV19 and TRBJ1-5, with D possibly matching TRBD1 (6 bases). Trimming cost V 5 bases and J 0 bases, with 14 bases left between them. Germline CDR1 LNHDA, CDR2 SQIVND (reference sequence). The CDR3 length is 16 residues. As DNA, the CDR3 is TGTGCCAGTAGTGATACAGGGAAGTATAGCAATCAGCCCCAGCATTTT. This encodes CASSDTGKYSNQPQHF.

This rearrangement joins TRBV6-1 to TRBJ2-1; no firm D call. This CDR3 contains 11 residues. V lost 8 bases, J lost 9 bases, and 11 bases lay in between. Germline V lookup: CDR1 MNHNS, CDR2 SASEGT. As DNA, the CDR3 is TGTGCCAGCGGCACCAGGATTGAGCAGTTCTTC. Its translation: CASGTRIEQFF.

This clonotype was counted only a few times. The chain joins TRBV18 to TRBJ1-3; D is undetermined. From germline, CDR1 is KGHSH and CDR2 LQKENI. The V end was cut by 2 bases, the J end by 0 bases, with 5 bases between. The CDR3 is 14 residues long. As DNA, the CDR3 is TGTGCCAGCTCACCAACCGACTCTGGAAACACCATATATTTT. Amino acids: CASSPTDSGNTIYF.

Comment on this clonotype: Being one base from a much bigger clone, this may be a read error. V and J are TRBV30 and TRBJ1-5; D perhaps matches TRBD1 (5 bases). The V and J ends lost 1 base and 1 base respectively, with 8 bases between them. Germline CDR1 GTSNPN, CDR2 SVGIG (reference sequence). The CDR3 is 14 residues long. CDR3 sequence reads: CAWSEHRSNQPQHF. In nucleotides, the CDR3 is TGTGCCTGGAGTGAGCACAGGAGCAATCAGCCCCAGCATTTT.

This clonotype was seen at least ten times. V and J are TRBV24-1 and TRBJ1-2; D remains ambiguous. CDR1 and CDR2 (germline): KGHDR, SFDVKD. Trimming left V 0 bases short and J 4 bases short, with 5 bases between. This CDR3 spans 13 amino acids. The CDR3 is CATSDLLGYGYTF. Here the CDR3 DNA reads TGTGCCACCAGTGATTTGCTGGGCTATGGCTACACCTTC.

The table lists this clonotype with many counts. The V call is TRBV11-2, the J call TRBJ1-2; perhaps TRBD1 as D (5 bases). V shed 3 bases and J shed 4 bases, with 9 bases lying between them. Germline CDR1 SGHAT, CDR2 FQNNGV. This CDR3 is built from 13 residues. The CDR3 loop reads CASSFAQGYGYTF. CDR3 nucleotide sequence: TGTGCCAGCAGCTTTGCCCAGGGCTATGGCTACACCTTC. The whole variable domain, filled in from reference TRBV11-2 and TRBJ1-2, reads EAGVAQSPRYKIIEKRQSVAFWCNPISGHATLYWYQQILGQGPKLLIQFQNNGVVDDSQLPKDRFSAERLKGVDSTLKIQPAKLEDSAVYLCASSFAQGYGYTFGSGTRLTVV.

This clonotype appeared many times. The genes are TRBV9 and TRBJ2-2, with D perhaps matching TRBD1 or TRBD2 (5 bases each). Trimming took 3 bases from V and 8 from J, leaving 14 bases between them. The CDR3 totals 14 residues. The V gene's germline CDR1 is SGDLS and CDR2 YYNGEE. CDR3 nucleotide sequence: TGTGCCAGCAGCGCCCGGGGCTCTGGGGGGGAGCTGTTTTTT. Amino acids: CASSARGSGGELFF.

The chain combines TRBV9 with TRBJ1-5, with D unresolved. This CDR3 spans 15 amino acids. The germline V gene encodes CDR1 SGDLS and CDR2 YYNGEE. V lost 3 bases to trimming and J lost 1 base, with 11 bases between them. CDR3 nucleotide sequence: TGTGCCAGCAGCGCCTACCGGGAGAGCAATCAGCCCCAGCATTTT. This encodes CASSAYRESNQPQHF.

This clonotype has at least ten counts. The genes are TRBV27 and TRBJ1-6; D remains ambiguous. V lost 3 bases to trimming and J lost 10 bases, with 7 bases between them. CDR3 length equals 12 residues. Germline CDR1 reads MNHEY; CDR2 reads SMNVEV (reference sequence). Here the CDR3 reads CASSFVSSPLHF. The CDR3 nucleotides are TGTGCCAGCAGTTTTGTGAGCTCACCCCTCCACTTT.

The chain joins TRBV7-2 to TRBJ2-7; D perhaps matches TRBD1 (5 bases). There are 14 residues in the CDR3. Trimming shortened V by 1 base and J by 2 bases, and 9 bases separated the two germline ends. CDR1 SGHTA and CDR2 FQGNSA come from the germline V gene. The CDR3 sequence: CASSLEGAAYEQYF. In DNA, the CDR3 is TGTGCCAGCAGCTTAGAAGGGGCAGCCTACGAGCAGTACTTC. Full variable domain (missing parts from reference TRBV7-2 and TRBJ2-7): GAGVSQSPSNKVTEKGKDVELRCDPISGHTALYWYRQSLGQGLEFLIYFQGNSAPDKSGLPSDRFSAERTGGSVSTLTIQRTQQEDSAVYLCASSLEGAAYEQYFGPGTRLTVT.

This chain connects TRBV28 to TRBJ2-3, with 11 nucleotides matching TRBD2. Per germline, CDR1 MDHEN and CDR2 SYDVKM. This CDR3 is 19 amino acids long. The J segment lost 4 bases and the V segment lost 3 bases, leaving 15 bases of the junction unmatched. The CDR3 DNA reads TGTGCCAGCAGTTTTGAGAAGCTACTAGCGGGAGTAAACGCAGATACGCAGTATTTT. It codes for CASSFEKLLAGVNADTQYF.

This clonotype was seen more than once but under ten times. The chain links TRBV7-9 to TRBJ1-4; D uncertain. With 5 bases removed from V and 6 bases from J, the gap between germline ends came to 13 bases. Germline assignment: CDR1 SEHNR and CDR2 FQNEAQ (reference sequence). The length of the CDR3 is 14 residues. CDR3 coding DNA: TGTGCCAGCAGCCCCCCGGAAGGTTATGAAAAACTGTTTTTT. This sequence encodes CASSPPEGYEKLFF.

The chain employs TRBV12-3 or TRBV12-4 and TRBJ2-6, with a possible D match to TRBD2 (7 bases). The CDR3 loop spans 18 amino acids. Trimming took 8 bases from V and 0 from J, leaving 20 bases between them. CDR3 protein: CASGGAGIGSSGANVLTF. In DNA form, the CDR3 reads TGTGCCAGCGGGGGGGCAGGGATAGGTTCCTCTGGGGCCAACGTCCTGACTTTC.

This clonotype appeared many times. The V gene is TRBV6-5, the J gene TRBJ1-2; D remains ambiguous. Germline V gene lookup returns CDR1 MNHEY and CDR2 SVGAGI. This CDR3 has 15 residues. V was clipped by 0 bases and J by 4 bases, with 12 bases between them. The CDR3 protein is CASSYSRTGSYGYTF. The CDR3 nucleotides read TGTGCCAGCAGTTACTCGAGGACTGGATCCTATGGCTACACCTTC.

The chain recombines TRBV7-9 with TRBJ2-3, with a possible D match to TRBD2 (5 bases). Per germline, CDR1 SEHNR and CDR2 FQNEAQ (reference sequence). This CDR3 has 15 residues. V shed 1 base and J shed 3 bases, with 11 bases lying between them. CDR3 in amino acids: CASSLVSGGTDTQYF. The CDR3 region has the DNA TGTGCCAGCAGCTTAGTGTCAGGAGGAACAGATACGCAGTATTTT.

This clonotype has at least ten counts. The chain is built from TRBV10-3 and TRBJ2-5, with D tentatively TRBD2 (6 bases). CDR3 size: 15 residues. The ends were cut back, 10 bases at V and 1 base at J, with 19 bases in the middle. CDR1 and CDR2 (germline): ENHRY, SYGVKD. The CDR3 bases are TGTGCCACCACGCTTGACGGGAGCCCCCAAGAGACCCAGTACTTC. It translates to CATTLDGSPQETQYF.

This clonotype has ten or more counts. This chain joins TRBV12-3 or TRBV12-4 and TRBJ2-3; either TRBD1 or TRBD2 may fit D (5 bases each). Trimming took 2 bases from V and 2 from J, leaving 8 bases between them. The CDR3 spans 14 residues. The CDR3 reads CASSLRDLTDTQYF. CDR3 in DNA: TGTGCCAGCAGTTTACGGGACCTCACAGATACGCAGTATTTT.

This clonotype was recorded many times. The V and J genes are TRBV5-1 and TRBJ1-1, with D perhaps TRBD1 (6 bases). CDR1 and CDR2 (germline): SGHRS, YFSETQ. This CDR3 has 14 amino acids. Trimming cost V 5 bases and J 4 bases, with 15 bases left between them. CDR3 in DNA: TGCGCCAGCAGTGGGGGGCAGGGGACCACTGAAGCTTTCTTT. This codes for CASSGGQGTTEAFF.